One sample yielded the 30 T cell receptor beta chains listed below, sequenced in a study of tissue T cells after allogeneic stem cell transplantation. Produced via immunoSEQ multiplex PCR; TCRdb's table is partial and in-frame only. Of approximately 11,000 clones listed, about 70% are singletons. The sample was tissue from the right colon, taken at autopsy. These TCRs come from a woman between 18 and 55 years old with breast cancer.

The CDR3 region has the DNA TGTGCCAGCAGCCGCGGGACTTTGGGGGCCCACGAGCAGTACTTC. Translated, it gives CASSRGTLGAHEQYF. The gene calls are TRBV6-5 and TRBJ2-7; either TRBD1 or TRBD2 may supply D (6 bases each). Trimming pared 6 bases from V and 5 bases from J, leaving 20 bases between. CDR3 size: 15 residues. Germline values: CDR1 MNHEY, CDR2 SVGAGI.

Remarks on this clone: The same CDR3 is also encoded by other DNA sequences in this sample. DNA for the CDR3: TGTGCCAGCAGCCTAGCGGGGGAATACAATGAGCAGTTCTTC. It yields the protein CASSLAGEYNEQFF. The chain carries TRBV6-2 or TRBV6-3 and TRBJ2-1, with 10 nucleotides matching TRBD2. The V gene's germline CDR1 is MNHEY and CDR2 SVGEGT. This CDR3 comprises 14 residues. With 6 bases clipped from V and 4 bases from J, the junction kept 3 bases outside the gene matches.

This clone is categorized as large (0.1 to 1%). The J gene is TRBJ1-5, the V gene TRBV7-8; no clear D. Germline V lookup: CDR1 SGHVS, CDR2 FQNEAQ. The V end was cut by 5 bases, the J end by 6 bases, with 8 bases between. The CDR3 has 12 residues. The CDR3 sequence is CASSPQPQPQHF. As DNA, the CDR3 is TGTGCCAGCAGCCCCCAGCCTCAGCCCCAGCATTTT. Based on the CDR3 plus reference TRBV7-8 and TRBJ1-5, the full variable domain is GAGVSQSPRYKVAKRGQDVALRCDPISGHVSLFWYQQALGQGPEFLTYFQNEAQLDKSGLPSDRFFAERPEGSVSTLKIQRTQQEDSAVYLCASSPQPQPQHFGDGTRLSIL.

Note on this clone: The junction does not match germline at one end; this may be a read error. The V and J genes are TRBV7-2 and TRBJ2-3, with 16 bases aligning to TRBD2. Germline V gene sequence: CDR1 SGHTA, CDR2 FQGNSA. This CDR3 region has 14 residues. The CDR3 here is CASSLAHGTSGRAF. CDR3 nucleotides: TGTGCCAGCAGCTTAGCGCACGGGACTAGCGGGAGGGCGTTT.

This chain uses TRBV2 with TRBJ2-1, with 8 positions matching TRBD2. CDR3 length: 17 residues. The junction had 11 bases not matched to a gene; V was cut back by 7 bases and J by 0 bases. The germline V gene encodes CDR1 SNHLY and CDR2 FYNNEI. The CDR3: CASTPGTSSSSYNEQFF. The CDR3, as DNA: TGTGCCAGCACCCCCGGGACTAGTTCCAGCTCCTACAATGAGCAGTTCTTC.

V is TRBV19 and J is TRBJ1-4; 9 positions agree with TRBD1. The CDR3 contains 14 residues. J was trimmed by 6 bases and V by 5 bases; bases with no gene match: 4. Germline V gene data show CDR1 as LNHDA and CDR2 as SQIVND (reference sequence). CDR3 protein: CASSRGQGYEKLFF. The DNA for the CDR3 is TGTGCCAGTAGTCGGGGACAGGGCTATGAAAAACTGTTTTTT.

The CDR3 reads CASSTRTGAKANYGYTF. As DNA, the CDR3 is TGTGCCAGCAGCACCCGGACAGGGGCTAAAGCTAACTATGGCTACACCTTC. This chain uses TRBV3-1 (or the pseudogene TRBV3-2) with TRBJ1-2; 9 bases map to TRBD1. There are 17 residues in the CDR3. Germline-derived CDR1 and CDR2 are LGHDT and YNNKEL (reference sequence). The V segment lost 5 bases and the J segment 0 bases; nucleotides outside the gene matches: 10.

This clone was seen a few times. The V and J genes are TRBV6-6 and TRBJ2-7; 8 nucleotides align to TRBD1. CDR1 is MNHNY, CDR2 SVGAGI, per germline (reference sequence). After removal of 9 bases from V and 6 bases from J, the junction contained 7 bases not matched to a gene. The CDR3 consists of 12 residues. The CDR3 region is CASHRGTGEQYF. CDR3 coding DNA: TGTGCCAGTCACAGGGGGACGGGCGAGCAGTACTTC.

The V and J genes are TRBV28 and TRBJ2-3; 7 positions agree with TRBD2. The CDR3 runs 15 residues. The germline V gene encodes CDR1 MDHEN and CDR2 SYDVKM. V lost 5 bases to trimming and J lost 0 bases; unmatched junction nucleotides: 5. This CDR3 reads CASSRSGPSTDTQYF. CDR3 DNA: TGTGCCAGCAGTCGTAGCGGGCCCAGCACAGATACGCAGTATTTT.

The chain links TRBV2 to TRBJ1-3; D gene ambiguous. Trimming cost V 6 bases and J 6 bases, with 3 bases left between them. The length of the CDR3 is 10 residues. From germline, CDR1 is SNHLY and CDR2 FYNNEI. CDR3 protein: CASSLNTIYF. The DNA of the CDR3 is TGTGCCAGCAGCCTAAACACCATATATTTT. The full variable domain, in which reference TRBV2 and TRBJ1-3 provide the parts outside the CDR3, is EPEVTQTPSHQVTQMGQEVILRCVPISNHLYFYWYRQILGQKVEFLVSFYNNEISEKSEIFDDQFSVERPDGSNFTLKIRSTKLEDSAMYFCASSLNTIYFGEGSWLTVV.

This CDR3 reads CASSLTASTESGYTF. In DNA form, the CDR3 reads TGCGCCAGCAGCTTGACGGCCAGTACGGAAAGTGGCTACACCTTC. The chain joins TRBV5-1 to TRBJ1-2, with D uncertain. Trimming removed 1 base from V and 7 bases from J, with 17 bases in between. The germline V gene encodes CDR1 SGHRS and CDR2 YFSETQ. CDR3 length equals 15 residues.

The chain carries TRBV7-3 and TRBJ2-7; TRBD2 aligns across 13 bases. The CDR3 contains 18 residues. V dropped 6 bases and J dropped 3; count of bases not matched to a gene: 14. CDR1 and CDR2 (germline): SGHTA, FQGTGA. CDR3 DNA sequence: TGTGCCAGCAGGTCGCCGGGACTAGCGGGAATCCTTAGCTACGAGCAGTACTTC. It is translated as CASRSPGLAGILSYEQYF.

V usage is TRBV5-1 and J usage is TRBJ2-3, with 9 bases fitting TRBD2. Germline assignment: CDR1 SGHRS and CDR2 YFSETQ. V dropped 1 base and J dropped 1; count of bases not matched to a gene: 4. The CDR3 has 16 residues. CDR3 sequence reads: CASSLTSGLGTDTQYF. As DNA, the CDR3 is TGCGCCAGCAGCTTGACTAGCGGGCTCGGCACAGATACGCAGTATTTT. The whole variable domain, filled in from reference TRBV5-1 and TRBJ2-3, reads KAGVTQTPRYLIKTRGQQVTLSCSPISGHRSVSWYQQTPGQGLQFLFEYFSETQRNKGNFPGRFSGRQFSNSRSEMNVSTLELGDSALYLCASSLTSGLGTDTQYFGPGTRLTVL.

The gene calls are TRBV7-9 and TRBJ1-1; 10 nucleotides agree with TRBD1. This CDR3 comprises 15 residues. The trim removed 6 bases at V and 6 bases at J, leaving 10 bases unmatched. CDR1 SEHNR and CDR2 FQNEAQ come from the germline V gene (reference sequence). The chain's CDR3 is CASRPDRGQIAEAFF. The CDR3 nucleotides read TGTGCCAGCAGGCCTGACAGGGGGCAGATCGCTGAAGCTTTCTTT.

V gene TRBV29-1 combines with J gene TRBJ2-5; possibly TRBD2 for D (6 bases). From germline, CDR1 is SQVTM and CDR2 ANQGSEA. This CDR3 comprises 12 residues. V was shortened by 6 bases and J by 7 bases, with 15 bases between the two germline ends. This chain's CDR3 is CSVVIADSTQYF. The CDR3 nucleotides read TGCAGCGTAGTTATAGCGGACTCGACCCAGTACTTC.

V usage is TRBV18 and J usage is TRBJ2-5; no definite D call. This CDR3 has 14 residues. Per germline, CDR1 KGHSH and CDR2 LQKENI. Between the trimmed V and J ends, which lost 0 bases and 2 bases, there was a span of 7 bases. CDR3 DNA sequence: TGTGCCAGCTCACCACCGTCTTTACAAGAGACCCAGTACTTC. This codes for CASSPPSLQETQYF.

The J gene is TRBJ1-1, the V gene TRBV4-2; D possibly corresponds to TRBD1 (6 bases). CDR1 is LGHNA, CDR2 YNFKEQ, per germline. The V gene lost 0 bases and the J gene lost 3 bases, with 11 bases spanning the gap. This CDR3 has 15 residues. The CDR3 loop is CASSQDARGHTEAFF. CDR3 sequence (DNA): TGTGCCAGCAGCCAAGATGCCCGGGGGCACACTGAAGCTTTCTTT.

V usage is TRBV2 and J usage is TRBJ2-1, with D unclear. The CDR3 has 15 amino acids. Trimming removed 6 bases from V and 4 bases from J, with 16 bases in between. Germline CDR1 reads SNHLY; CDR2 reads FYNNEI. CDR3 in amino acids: CASRPGQDRYNEQFF. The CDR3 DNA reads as TGTGCCAGCAGGCCCGGGCAGGACCGATACAATGAGCAGTTCTTC.

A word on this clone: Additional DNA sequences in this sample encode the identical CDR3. The CDR3 here is CASSLGQGVYEQYF. The CDR3 DNA reads TGTGCCAGCAGCTTAGGCCAGGGGGTTTACGAGCAGTACTTC. The chain recombines TRBV7-2 with TRBJ2-7; TRBD1 matches at 7 bases. Germline V gives CDR1 SGHTA, CDR2 FQGNSA. The trim removed 1 base at V and 4 bases at J, leaving 4 bases unmatched. The CDR3 covers 14 residues.

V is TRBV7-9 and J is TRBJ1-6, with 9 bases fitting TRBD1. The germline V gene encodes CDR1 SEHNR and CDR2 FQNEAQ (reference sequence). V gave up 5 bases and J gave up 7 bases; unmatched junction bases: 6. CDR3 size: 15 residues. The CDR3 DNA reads TGTGCCAGCAGCAACCGGGACAGGGAGAATTCACCCCTCCACTTT. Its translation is CASSNRDRENSPLHF. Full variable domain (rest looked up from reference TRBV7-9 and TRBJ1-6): DTGVSQNPRHKITKRGQNVTFRCDPISEHNRLYWYRQTLGQGPEFLTYFQNEAQLEKSRLLSDRFSAERPKGSFSTLEIQRTEQGDSAMYLCASSNRDRENSPLHFGNGTRLTVT.

The CDR3 coding sequence is TGTGCCAGTAGTCCGGTTCAGGGTAACATTCAGTACTTC. Amino acids: CASSPVQGNIQYF. The chain is built from TRBV19 and TRBJ2-4; TRBD1 is a possible D gene (5 bases). The CDR3 is 13 amino acids. The V gene's germline CDR1 is LNHDA and CDR2 SQIVND (reference sequence). Trimming removed 5 bases at V and 7 bases at J, with 12 bases between. Combining the CDR3 with reference TRBV19 and TRBJ2-4 gives the whole variable domain DGGITQSPKYLFRKEGQNVTLSCEQNLNHDAMYWYRQDPGQGLRLIYYSQIVNDFQKGDIAEGYSVSREKKESFPLTVTSAQKNPTAFYLCASSPVQGNIQYFGAGTRLSVL.

CDR3 residues: CASSPPGVARFF. The CDR3 nucleotides read TGTGCCAGCAGTCCTCCCGGGGTCGCGCGGTTTTTT. The V gene is TRBV28, the J gene TRBJ2-2, with D possibly TRBD2 on 5 matching bases. V was clipped by 5 bases and J by 16 bases, with 17 bases between them. This CDR3 is 12 amino acids long. Germline V gene lookup returns CDR1 MDHEN and CDR2 SYDVKM.

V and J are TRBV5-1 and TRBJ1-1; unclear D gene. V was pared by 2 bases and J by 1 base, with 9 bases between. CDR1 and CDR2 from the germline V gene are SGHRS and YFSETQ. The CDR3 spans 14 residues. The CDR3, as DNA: TGCGCCAGCAGCTTAAGCAGCACGAACACTGAAGCTTTCTTT. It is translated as CASSLSSTNTEAFF.

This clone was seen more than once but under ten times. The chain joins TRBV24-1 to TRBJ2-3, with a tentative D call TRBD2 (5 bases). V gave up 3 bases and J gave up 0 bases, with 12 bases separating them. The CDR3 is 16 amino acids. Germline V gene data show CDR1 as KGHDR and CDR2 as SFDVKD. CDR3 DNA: TGTGCCACCAGTGATGGACGTGGCGGGAGCACAGATACGCAGTATTTT. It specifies CATSDGRGGSTDTQYF.

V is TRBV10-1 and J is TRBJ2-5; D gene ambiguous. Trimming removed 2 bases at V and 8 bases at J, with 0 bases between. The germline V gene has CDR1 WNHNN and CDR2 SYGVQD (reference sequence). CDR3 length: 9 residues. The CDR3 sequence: CASSETQYF. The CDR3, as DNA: TGCGCCAGCAGTGAGACCCAGTACTTC.

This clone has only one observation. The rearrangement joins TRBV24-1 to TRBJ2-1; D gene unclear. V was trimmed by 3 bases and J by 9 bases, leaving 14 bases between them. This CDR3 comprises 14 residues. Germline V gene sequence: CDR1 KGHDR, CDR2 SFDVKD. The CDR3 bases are TGTGCCACCAGTGATCCCCTCGGGCCGATTGAGCAGTTCTTC. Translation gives CATSDPLGPIEQFF.

CDR3 region: CASSIADYEQYF. In DNA form, the CDR3 reads TGTGCCAGTAGTATTGCGGACTACGAGCAGTACTTC. The chain recombines TRBV19 with TRBJ2-7; no clear D. Germline V gives CDR1 LNHDA, CDR2 SQIVND (reference sequence). With 3 bases removed from V and 3 bases from J, the gap between germline ends came to 6 bases. This CDR3 has 12 residues. Full variable domain (missing parts from reference TRBV19 and TRBJ2-7): DGGITQSPKYLFRKEGQNVTLSCEQNLNHDAMYWYRQDPGQGLRLIYYSQIVNDFQKGDIAEGYSVSREKKESFPLTVTSAQKNPTAFYLCASSIADYEQYFGPGTRLTVT.

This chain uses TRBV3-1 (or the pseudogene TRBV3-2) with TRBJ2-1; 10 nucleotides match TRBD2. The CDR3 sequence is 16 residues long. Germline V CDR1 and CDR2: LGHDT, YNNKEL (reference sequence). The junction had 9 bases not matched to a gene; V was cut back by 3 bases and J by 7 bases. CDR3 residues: CASSHLSGGVGNEQFF. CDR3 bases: TGTGCCAGCAGCCACCTCAGCGGGGGGGTGGGGAATGAGCAGTTCTTC.

The CDR3 spells CACKPYNDYSGRARPQYF. The CDR3, as DNA: TGTGCCTGTAAGCCTTATAATGACTATAGCGGGAGGGCCAGACCGCAGTATTTT. V usage is TRBV30 and J usage is TRBJ2-3; 11 bases fit TRBD2. The CDR3 is 18 amino acids. V lost 6 bases, J lost 10 bases, and 24 bases stayed unmatched. Germline assignment: CDR1 GTSNPN and CDR2 SVGIG (reference sequence). Based on the CDR3 plus reference TRBV30 and TRBJ2-3, the full variable domain is SQTIHQWPATLVQPVGSPLSLECTVEGTSNPNLYWYRQAAGRGLQLLFYSVGIGQISSEVPQNLSASRPQDRQFILSSKKLLLSDSGFYLCACKPYNDYSGRARPQYFGPGTRLTVL.

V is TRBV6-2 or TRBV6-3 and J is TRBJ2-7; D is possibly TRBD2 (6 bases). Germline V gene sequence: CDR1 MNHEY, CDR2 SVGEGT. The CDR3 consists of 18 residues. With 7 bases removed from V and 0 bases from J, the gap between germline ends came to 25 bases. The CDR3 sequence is CASTPPPGLSRGSYEQYF. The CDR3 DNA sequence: TGTGCCAGCACCCCACCCCCCGGACTATCCCGAGGCTCCTACGAGCAGTACTTC.